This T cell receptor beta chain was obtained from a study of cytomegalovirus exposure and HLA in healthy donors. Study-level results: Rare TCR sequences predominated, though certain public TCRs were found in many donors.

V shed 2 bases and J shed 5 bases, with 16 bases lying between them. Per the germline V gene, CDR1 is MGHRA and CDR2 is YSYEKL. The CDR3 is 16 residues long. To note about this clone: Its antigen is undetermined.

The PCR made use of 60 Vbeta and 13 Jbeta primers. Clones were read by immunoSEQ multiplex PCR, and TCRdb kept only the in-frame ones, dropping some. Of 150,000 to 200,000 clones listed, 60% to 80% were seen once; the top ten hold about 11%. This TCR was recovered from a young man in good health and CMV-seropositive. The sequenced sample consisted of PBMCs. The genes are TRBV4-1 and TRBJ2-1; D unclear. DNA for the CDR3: TGCGCCAGCAGCCAACTGACTGTAAAGCTGAACAATGAGCAGTTCTTC. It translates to CASSQLTVKLNNEQFF.